The 20 T cell receptor beta chains given below trace back to one sample, sequenced in a study of cytomegalovirus exposure and HLA in healthy donors. Clones were read by immunoSEQ multiplex PCR, and TCRdb kept only the in-frame ones, dropping some. The data hold 300,000 to 350,000 clones, with approximately 88% observed a single time. Sequenced sample: PBMCs. The receptors were gathered from a man aged 25-40 years in good health and CMV-seronegative.

The rearrangement uses TRBV20-1 and TRBJ1-2, with D possibly matching TRBD1 (6 bases). Germline loops: CDR1 DFQATT, CDR2 SNEGSKA (reference sequence). The CDR3 covers 11 residues. The V gene lost 0 bases and the J gene lost 8 bases, with 7 bases spanning the gap. CDR3 bases: TGCAGTGCTAGAGAAGGGGGAGGCTACACCTTC. Amino acid sequence: CSAREGGGYTF.

The chain recombines TRBV5-6 with TRBJ1-4; 9 nucleotides match TRBD1. Germline assignment: CDR1 SGHDT and CDR2 YYEEEE. This CDR3 has 17 residues. The V gene end was trimmed by 0 bases and the J gene end by 8 bases; junction bases not matched to a gene: 11. Written as DNA, the CDR3 is TGTGCCAGCAGCTTGGAAGACAGGGGGTCCTCAGGGGAAAAACTGTTTTTT. Its protein product is CASSLEDRGSSGEKLFF.

The genes are TRBV27 and TRBJ1-1, with D tentatively TRBD1 (5 bases). The V and J ends lost 6 bases and 3 bases respectively, with 17 bases between them. The CDR3 loop spans 15 amino acids. The germline V gene has CDR1 MNHEY and CDR2 SMNVEV (reference sequence). CDR3 loop: CASRGGDRGDTEAFF. In nucleotides, the CDR3 is TGTGCCAGCAGGGGGGGGGATCGGGGCGACACTGAAGCTTTCTTT.

This clone has more than one count but fewer than ten. The genes are TRBV7-6 and TRBJ2-7; D call uncertain. Trimming removed 5 bases at V and 0 bases at J, with 8 bases between. The germline V gene encodes CDR1 SGHVS and CDR2 FNYEAQ. This CDR3 has 13 residues. This chain's CDR3 is CASSPPHSYEQYF. CDR3 bases: TGTGCCAGCAGCCCCCCACACTCCTACGAGCAGTACTTC.

J is TRBJ2-7 and V is TRBV4-3; 8 bases map to TRBD2. Looked up from germline, CDR1 is LGHNA and CDR2 is YSLEER. With 5 bases clipped from V and 6 bases from J, the junction kept 9 bases outside the gene matches. CDR3 length: 14 residues. DNA for the CDR3: TGCGCCAGCAGCTCCGGGACTAGGGAGCTCGAGCAGTACTTC. Its protein product is CASSSGTRELEQYF.

This clone was seen more than once but under ten times. The chain carries TRBV9 and TRBJ1-4, with D uncertain. The germline V gene has CDR1 SGDLS and CDR2 YYNGEE. V was shortened by 0 bases and J by 3 bases, with 9 bases between the two germline ends. The CDR3 totals 15 residues. The CDR3, as DNA: TGTGCCAGCAGCGTAGGTCGGCAGGCTAATGAAAAACTGTTTTTT. It translates to CASSVGRQANEKLFF.

The chain recombines TRBV5-6 with TRBJ1-2; D is uncertain. This CDR3 has 15 residues. CDR1 is SGHDT and CDR2 is YYEEEE in the germline V gene. V was clipped by 1 base and J by 0 bases, with 10 bases between them. The CDR3 coding sequence is TGTGCCAGCAGCTTGATGCAGGCAGCTAACTATGGCTACACCTTC. As protein: CASSLMQAANYGYTF.

The chain uses TRBV9 and TRBJ2-6; the match to TRBD1 covers 7 bases. This CDR3 region has 17 residues. The germline V gene encodes CDR1 SGDLS and CDR2 YYNGEE. V lost 4 bases and J lost 2; bases outside the gene matches: 9. The CDR3 reads CASSPRQGRTGANVLTF. The CDR3 DNA follows: TGTGCCAGCAGCCCTCGACAGGGACGGACTGGGGCCAACGTCCTGACTTTC.

The chain joins TRBV5-8 to TRBJ1-5, with TRBD1 as a possible D gene (5 bases). The germline V gene has CDR1 SGHTS and CDR2 YDEGEE. The V end lost 2 bases, the J end lost 4 bases, and 16 bases lay between the germline ends. This CDR3 has 16 residues. DNA for the CDR3: TGTGCCAGCAGCTTCAGGGTGGACAAACAAAATCAGCCCCAGCATTTT. Translating it yields CASSFRVDKQNQPQHF.

The genes are TRBV9 and TRBJ2-3, with 10 bases fitting TRBD2. In germline, CDR1 is SGDLS, CDR2 YYNGEE. The CDR3 runs 18 residues. With V trimmed by 0 bases and J by 2 bases, 9 bases remained unmatched. The CDR3 DNA is TGTGCCAGCAGCGTAGGTTTCGGTAGCGGGGGGAACACAGATACGCAGTATTTT. Translating gives CASSVGFGSGGNTDTQYF.

The chain couples TRBV5-1 to TRBJ1-2, with D unclear. CDR1 and CDR2 (germline): SGHRS, YFSETQ. With 0 bases removed from V and 1 base from J, the gap between germline ends came to 10 bases. The CDR3 totals 15 residues. The DNA of the CDR3 is TGCGCCAGCAGCTTGGGGGCAGTCGTTAACTATGGCTACACCTTC. This codes for CASSLGAVVNYGYTF.

This clone appeared once. The J gene is TRBJ2-1, the V gene TRBV11-3; D is possibly TRBD1 (6 bases). The length of the CDR3 is 14 residues. V shed 1 base and J shed 4 bases, with 8 bases lying between them. The germline V gene encodes CDR1 SGHNT and CDR2 YENEEA. The CDR3 is CASSLGQGYNEQFF. The CDR3 bases are TGTGCCAGCAGCTTAGGCCAGGGGTACAATGAGCAGTTCTTC.

The V gene is TRBV4-3, the J gene TRBJ2-1, with TRBD1 identical over 9 bases. With 1 base clipped from V and 6 bases from J, the junction kept 7 bases outside the gene matches. The CDR3 extends over 16 amino acids. Per germline, CDR1 LGHNA and CDR2 YSLEER. CDR3 nucleotides: TGCGCCAGCAGCCAAGGGCCGGGACAGGGTGGCAATGAGCAGTTCTTC. This encodes CASSQGPGQGGNEQFF.

The chain is built from TRBV27 and TRBJ1-6; 7 positions agree with TRBD1. The J segment lost 7 bases and the V segment lost 5 bases, leaving 11 bases of the junction unmatched. Per germline, CDR1 MNHEY and CDR2 SMNVEV (reference sequence). This CDR3 is 16 amino acids long. The CDR3 loop is CASSPLLRDRNSPLHF. The DNA of the CDR3 is TGTGCCAGCAGTCCCTTACTCCGGGACAGAAATTCACCCCTCCACTTT.

V is TRBV5-1 and J is TRBJ2-1, with 12 positions matching TRBD2. This CDR3 is built from 15 residues. Germline CDR1 and CDR2: SGHRS and YFSETQ. V shed 2 bases and J 8 bases; nucleotides not matched to a gene: 5. CDR3 in DNA: TGCGCCAGCAGCTTACTAGCGGGGGGAAGGGATGAGCAGTTCTTC. This gives the protein CASSLLAGGRDEQFF.

The V gene is TRBV2, the J gene TRBJ2-5; TRBD1 aligns across 10 bases. The V segment lost 3 bases and the J segment 5 bases; nucleotides outside the gene matches: 6. The CDR3 has 15 residues. The V gene's germline CDR1 is SNHLY and CDR2 FYNNEI. The CDR3 coding sequence is TGTGCCAGCAGTGAGACAGGGGGCGTGGAGGAGACCCAGTACTTC. Its protein is CASSETGGVEETQYF.

This chain connects TRBV4-1 to TRBJ1-1, with TRBD1 matching over 8 bases. Germline CDR1 and CDR2: MGHRA and YSYEKL. With V trimmed by 5 bases and J by 0 bases, 5 bases remained unmatched. The CDR3 is 15 amino acids. This CDR3 reads CASSARQGMNTEAFF. CDR3 nucleotide sequence: TGCGCCAGCAGCGCGCGACAGGGGATGAACACTGAAGCTTTCTTT.

This clone has at least ten counts. Different DNA sequences within this sample yield the same CDR3. The genes are TRBV4-2 and TRBJ1-5, with a possible D match to TRBD1 (5 bases). V lost 0 bases, J lost 2 bases, and 11 bases lay in between. CDR1 LGHNA and CDR2 YNFKEQ come from the germline V gene. This CDR3 has 16 residues. The CDR3 here is CASSQDVQGGNQPQHF. CDR3 in DNA: TGTGCCAGCAGCCAAGATGTCCAGGGTGGCAATCAGCCCCAGCATTTT.

The chain couples TRBV10-3 to TRBJ2-1; 9 bases map to TRBD1. Unmatched junction bases numbered 13, after V lost 8 bases and J lost 8 bases. Germline CDR1 and CDR2: ENHRY and SYGVKD. CDR3 size: 15 residues. CDR3: CAIGGQGEGGDEQFF. The CDR3 DNA follows: TGTGCCATCGGGGGACAGGGCGAGGGGGGCGATGAGCAGTTCTTC.

This chain joins TRBV5-6 and TRBJ1-1; TRBD1 aligns across 7 bases. Germline CDR1 and CDR2: SGHDT and YYEEEE. The CDR3 sequence is 13 residues long. V gave up 2 bases and J gave up 11 bases; unmatched junction bases: 9. The CDR3 region has the DNA TGTGCCAGCAGCTTCCGACAGATACAGGGGGCTTTCTTT. Its translation: CASSFRQIQGAFF.